This is a list of T cell receptor beta chains from one sample in a study of blood T cell repertoires in COVID-19. Repertoires were generated with immunoSEQ multiplex PCR, while TCRdb's copy carries only in-frame clones and drops some. The sample contains around 170,000 clones, approximately 80% of which appear only once. Sequenced sample: PBMCs or T cells enriched from blood (not recorded which). Receptors were obtained from a woman aged 45-59 years who had recovered from COVID-19. Each CDR3 is given with its conserved first and last residue.

J | V | CDR3
TRBJ1-2 | TRBV19 | CASTRTGPSNYGYTF
TRBJ2-6 | TRBV5-1 | CASSSGLHGDSGANVLTF
TRBJ1-5 | TRBV28 | CASSGRGQGRYQPQHF
TRBJ2-5 | TRBV10-3 | CAISDISGGPERETQYF
TRBJ1-3 | TRBV11-3 | CASSPTGTGNTIYF
TRBJ1-5 | TRBV6-2/TRBV6-3 | CASSYSVTGFNQPQHF
TRBJ2-1 | TRBV12-1 | CASSPVRGLHNEQFF
TRBJ1-1 | TRBV7-6 | CASSFARGGTEAFF
TRBJ1-2 | TRBV9 | CASSVDGTAVNGYTF
TRBJ1-2 | TRBV29-1 | CSVSTGLTNYGYTF
TRBJ1-2 | TRBV6-2/TRBV6-3 | CASSYGAGNYGYTF
TRBJ2-7 | TRBV12-5 | CASTTGVGEQYF
TRBJ2-5 | TRBV2 | CASRSSGGRGETQYF
TRBJ2-1 | TRBV4-1 | CASSQDRGRGYNEQFF
TRBJ1-5 | TRBV6-1 | CASSEKALGEGGYSNQPQHF
TRBJ2-5 | TRBV5-1 | CASSTGLAGAGETQYF
TRBJ1-2 | TRBV11-2 | CASSPTPGGQNTKSGYTF
TRBJ1-2 | TRBV7-2 | CASSLAGAITGYTF
TRBJ1-1 | TRBV10-3 | CAISVLPQNTEAFF
TRBJ1-2 | TRBV19 | CASSRGQANYGYTF
TRBJ1-2 | TRBV27 | CASSFGGQRVAGYTF
TRBJ1-2 | TRBV7-2 | CASSRQGPSNYGYTF
TRBJ1-2 | TRBV5-4 | CASSPGGGYGYTF
TRBJ2-1 | TRBV5-6 | CASSLTSGRNEQFF
TRBJ1-2 | TRBV3-1/TRBV3-2 | CASSLMQTGRGGYTF
TRBJ2-7 | TRBV2 | CASRATGQIYGRQYF
TRBJ2-5 | TRBV6-5 | CASSTMGLVQETQYF
TRBJ1-1 | TRBV10-3 | CAISVGGTEAFF
TRBJ1-4 | TRBV12-3/TRBV12-4 | CASNAEGEKLFF